Presented here are 5 T cell receptor beta chains from one specimen sequenced in a study of cytomegalovirus exposure and HLA in healthy donors. PCR primers comprised 60 Vbeta and 13 Jbeta primers. Only in-frame clones appear in the TCRdb table, and some are missing; sequencing was by immunoSEQ multiplex PCR. The data hold some 150,000 clones, with approximately 79% observed a single time. The sequenced material came from PBMCs. The receptors stem from a male donor in good health and CMV-seronegative.

This chain joins TRBV5-1 and TRBJ2-5, with 7 nucleotides matching TRBD2. The J call could be wrong; TRBJ2-7 is a better fit for the DNA end. This CDR3 has 16 residues. CDR1 SGHRS and CDR2 YFSETQ come from the germline V gene. The chain's CDR3 is CASSLPNGRTVYEQYF. The CDR3 DNA reads as TGCGCCAGCAGCTTGCCAAACGGGAGGACGGTGTACGAGCAGTACTTC.

Remarks on this clone: This same CDR3 is encoded by further DNA sequences in the sample. The rearrangement joins TRBV7-3 to TRBJ1-1; a weak D match, TRBD1 (5 bases). CDR1 is SGHTA and CDR2 is FQGTGA in the germline V gene. The CDR3 length is 17 residues. Trimming cost V 3 bases and J 1 base, with 18 bases left between them. The CDR3, as DNA: TGTGCCAGCAGCTTCCCCATCAGGGATTTTAAGAACACTGAAGCTTTCTTT. Its translation: CASSFPIRDFKNTEAFF.

The chain recombines TRBV5-1 with TRBJ1-2, with D perhaps TRBD1 (5 bases). V was cut by 0 bases and J by 4 bases, with 13 bases left in between. CDR3 length equals 15 residues. Germline assignment: CDR1 SGHRS and CDR2 YFSETQ. The DNA of the CDR3 is TGCGCCAGCAGCTTGGGGCAGGGATTTAGCTATGGCTACACCTTC. This gives the protein CASSLGQGFSYGYTF. Filled out from reference TRBV5-1 and TRBJ1-2, the complete variable domain reads KAGVTQTPRYLIKTRGQQVTLSCSPISGHRSVSWYQQTPGQGLQFLFEYFSETQRNKGNFPGRFSGRQFSNSRSEMNVSTLELGDSALYLCASSLGQGFSYGYTFGSGTRLTVV.

The chain links TRBV6-5 to TRBJ2-7; the match to TRBD2 covers 10 bases. The CDR3 has 15 residues. The V segment lost 8 bases and the J segment 2 bases; nucleotides outside the gene matches: 9. The germline V gene has CDR1 MNHEY and CDR2 SVGAGI. CDR3 protein: CASAPLAGAPYEQYF. Here the CDR3 DNA reads TGTGCCAGCGCCCCCCTAGCGGGGGCCCCCTACGAGCAGTACTTC.

This clone has just a few counts. The chain uses TRBV5-6 and TRBJ1-2; the match to TRBD1 covers 11 bases. CDR3 length equals 16 residues. V was pared by 0 bases and J by 5 bases, with 6 bases of the junction left unmatched. Germline-derived CDR1 and CDR2 are SGHDT and YYEEEE. The CDR3 bases are TGTGCCAGCAGCTTGGCCCCGGGACAGGGGGTATATGGCTACACCTTC. Translated: CASSLAPGQGVYGYTF.